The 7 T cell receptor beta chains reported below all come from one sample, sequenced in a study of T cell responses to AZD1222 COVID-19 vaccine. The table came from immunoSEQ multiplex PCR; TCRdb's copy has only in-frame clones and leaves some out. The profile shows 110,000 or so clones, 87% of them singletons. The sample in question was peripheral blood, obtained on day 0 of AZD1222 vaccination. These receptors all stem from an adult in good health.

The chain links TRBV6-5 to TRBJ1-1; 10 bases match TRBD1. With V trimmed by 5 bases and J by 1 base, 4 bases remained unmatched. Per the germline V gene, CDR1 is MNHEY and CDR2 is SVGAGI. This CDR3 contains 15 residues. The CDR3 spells CASSKRTGGNTEAFF. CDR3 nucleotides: TGTGCCAGCAGTAAGCGGACAGGGGGGAACACTGAAGCTTTCTTT.

The CDR3 loop is CASSLVQADEKLFF. The CDR3, as DNA: TGCGCCAGCAGCTTGGTCCAGGCGGATGAAAAACTGTTTTTT. The V and J genes are TRBV5-1 and TRBJ1-4; D gene uncertain. Germline V gene data show CDR1 as SGHRS and CDR2 as YFSETQ. This CDR3 is built from 14 residues. Trimming pared 0 bases from V and 6 bases from J, leaving 9 bases between. Together with reference TRBV5-1 and TRBJ1-4, the CDR3 gives the full variable domain: KAGVTQTPRYLIKTRGQQVTLSCSPISGHRSVSWYQQTPGQGLQFLFEYFSETQRNKGNFPGRFSGRQFSNSRSEMNVSTLELGDSALYLCASSLVQADEKLFFGSGTQLSVL.

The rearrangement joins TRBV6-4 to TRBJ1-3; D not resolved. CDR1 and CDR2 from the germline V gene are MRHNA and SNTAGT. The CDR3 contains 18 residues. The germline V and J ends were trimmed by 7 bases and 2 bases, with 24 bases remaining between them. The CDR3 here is CASKLLFWERPPGNTIYF. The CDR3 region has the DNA TGTGCCAGCAAACTTCTTTTCTGGGAGCGACCCCCTGGAAACACCATATATTTT.

CDR3 sequence: CASSPDWGSVVYGYTF. The CDR3 DNA reads as TGTGCCAGCAGCCCCGATTGGGGGTCCGTCGTCTATGGCTACACCTTC. The chain links TRBV4-2 to TRBJ1-2; possibly TRBD1 for D (5 bases). Trimming took off 4 bases at V and 4 bases at J, with 19 bases between the two ends. This CDR3 spans 16 amino acids. In germline, CDR1 is LGHNA, CDR2 YNFKEQ.

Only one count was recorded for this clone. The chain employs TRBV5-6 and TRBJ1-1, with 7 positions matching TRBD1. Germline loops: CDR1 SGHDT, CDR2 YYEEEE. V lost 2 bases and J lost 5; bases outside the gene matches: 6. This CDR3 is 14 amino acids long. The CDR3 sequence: CASSFNTGETEAFF. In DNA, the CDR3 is TGTGCCAGCAGCTTTAATACAGGGGAAACTGAAGCTTTCTTT. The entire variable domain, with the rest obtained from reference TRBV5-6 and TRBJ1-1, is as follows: DAGVTQSPTHLIKTRGQQVTLRCSPKSGHDTVSWYQQALGQGPQFIFQYYEEEERQRGNFPDRFSGHQFPNYSSELNVNALLLGDSALYLCASSFNTGETEAFFGQGTRLTVV.

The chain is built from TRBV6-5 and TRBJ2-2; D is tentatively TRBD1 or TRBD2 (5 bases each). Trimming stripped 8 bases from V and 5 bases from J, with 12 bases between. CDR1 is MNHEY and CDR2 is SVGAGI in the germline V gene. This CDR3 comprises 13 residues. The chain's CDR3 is CASSRGLTGELFF. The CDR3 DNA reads TGTGCCAGCTCCCGGGGCCTGACCGGGGAGCTGTTTTTT.

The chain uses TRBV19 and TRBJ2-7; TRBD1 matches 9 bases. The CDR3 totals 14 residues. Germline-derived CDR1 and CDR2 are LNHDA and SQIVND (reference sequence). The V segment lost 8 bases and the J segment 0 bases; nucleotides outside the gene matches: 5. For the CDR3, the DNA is TGTGCCAGTTCCCGGGACAGGGTCTCCTACGAGCAGTACTTC. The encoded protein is CASSRDRVSYEQYF.